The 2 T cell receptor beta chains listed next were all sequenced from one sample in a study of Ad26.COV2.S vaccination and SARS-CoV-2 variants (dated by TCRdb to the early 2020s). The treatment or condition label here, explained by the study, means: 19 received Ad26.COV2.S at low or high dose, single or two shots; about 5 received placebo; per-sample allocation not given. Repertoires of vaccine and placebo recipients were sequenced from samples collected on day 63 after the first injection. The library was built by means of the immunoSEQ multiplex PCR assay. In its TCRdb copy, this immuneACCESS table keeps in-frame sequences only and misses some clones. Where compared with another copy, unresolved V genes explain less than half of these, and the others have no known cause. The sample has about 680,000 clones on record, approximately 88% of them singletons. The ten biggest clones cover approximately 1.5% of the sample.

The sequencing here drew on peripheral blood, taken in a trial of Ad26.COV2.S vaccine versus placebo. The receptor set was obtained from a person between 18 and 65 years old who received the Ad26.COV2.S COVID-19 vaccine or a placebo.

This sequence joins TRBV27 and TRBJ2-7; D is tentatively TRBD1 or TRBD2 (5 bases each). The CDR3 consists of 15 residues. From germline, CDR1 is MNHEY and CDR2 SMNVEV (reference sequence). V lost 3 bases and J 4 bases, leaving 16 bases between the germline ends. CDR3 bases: TGTGCCAGCAGTTTGCCCGGGGCTAGGATTTACGAGCAGTACTTC. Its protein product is CASSLPGARIYEQYF.

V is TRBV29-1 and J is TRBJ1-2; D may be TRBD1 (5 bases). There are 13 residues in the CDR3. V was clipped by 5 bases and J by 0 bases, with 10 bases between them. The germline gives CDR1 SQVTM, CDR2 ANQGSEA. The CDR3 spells CSVHRLSNYGYTF. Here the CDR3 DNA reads TGCAGCGTTCACAGGCTTTCTAACTATGGCTACACCTTC.